This TCR beta chain was profiled in a study of cytomegalovirus exposure and HLA in healthy donors. There are 14 residues in the CDR3. The V gene's germline CDR1 is SGHDT and CDR2 YYEEEE. V shed 2 bases and J 5 bases; nucleotides not matched to a gene: 5. Whole-study findings and limits: Both high specificity and high sensitivity reportedly marked the classifier's diagnosis of cytomegalovirus status.

The PCR was carried out with 60 Vbeta primers and 13 Jbeta primers. Here immunoSEQ multiplex PCR was the method, and the copy in TCRdb shows in-frame clones only, minus some. The data show around 110,000 clones, 75% seen once. As for this clone: Antigen specificity is unknown.

Material: PBMCs. The clonotype originates from a woman aged 18-30 years in good health and CMV-seronegative. The gene calls are TRBV5-6 and TRBJ1-1; 8 positions match TRBD1. For the CDR3, the DNA is TGTGCCAGCAGCTTAGAACAGGGGGGGACTGAAGCTTTCTTT. The encoded protein is CASSLEQGGTEAFF.